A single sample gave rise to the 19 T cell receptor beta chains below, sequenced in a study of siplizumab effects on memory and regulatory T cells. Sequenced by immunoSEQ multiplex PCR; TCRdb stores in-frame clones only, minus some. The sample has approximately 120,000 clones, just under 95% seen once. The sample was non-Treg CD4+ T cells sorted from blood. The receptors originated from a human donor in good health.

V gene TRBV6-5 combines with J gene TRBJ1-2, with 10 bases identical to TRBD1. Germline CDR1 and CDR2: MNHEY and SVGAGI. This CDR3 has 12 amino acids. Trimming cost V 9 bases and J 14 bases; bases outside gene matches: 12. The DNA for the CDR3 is TGTGCCAGGAGCTCGGGACAGGGGCCTTTTACCTTC. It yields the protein CARSSGQGPFTF.

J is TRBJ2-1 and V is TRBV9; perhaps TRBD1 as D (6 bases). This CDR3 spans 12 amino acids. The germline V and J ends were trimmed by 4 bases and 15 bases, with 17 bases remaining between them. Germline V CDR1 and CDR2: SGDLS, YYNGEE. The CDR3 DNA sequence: TGTGCCAGCAGCCAATTCGGGACATTGCCGTTCTTC. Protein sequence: CASSQFGTLPFF.

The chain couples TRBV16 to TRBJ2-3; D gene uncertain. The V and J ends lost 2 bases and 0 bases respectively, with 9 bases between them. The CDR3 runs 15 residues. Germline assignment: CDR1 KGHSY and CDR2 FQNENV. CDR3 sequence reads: CASSQGVTSTDTQYF. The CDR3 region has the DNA TGTGCCAGCAGCCAAGGGGTCACTAGCACAGATACGCAGTATTTT.

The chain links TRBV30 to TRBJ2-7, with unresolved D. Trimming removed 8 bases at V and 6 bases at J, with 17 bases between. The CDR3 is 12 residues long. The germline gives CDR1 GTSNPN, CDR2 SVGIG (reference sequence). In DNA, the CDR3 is TGTGCCCGTCGAACTACAGCTCTCGAGCAGTACTTC. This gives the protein CARRTTALEQYF.

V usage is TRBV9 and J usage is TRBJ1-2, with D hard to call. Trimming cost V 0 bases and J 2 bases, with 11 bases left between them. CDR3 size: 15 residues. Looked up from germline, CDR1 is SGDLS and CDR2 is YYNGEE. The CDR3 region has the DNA TGTGCCAGCAGCGTAGTAGACACCCCGAACTATGGCTACACCTTC. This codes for CASSVVDTPNYGYTF.

DNA of the CDR3: TGCGCCAGCAGCCCAGGACAGGGGGCGGCTTACGAGCAGTACTTC. Its translation: CASSPGQGAAYEQYF. The V and J genes are TRBV4-1 and TRBJ2-7; 11 positions agree with TRBD1. The length of the CDR3 is 15 residues. V was pared by 4 bases and J by 4 bases, with 6 bases of the junction left unmatched. The germline V gene has CDR1 MGHRA and CDR2 YSYEKL.

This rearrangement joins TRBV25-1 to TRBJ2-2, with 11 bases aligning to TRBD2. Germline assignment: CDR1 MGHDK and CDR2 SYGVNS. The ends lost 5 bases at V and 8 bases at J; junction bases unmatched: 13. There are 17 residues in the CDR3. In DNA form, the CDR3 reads TGTGCCAGCAGTCGGCCCGGGGGGACTAGCGGAATAGGGGAGCTGTTTTTT. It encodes CASSRPGGTSGIGELFF.

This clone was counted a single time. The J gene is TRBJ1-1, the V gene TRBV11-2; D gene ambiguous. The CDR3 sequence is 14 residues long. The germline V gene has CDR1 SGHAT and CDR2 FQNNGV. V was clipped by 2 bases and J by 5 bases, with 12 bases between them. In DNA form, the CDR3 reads TGTGCCAGCAGCTTAAGTTTAGTTGGGACTGAAGCTTTCTTT. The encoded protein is CASSLSLVGTEAFF.

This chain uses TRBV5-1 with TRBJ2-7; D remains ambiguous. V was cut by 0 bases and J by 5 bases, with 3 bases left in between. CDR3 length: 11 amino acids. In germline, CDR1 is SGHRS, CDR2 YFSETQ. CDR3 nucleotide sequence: TGCGCCAGCAGCTTGGTGAACGAGCAGTACTTC. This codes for CASSLVNEQYF.

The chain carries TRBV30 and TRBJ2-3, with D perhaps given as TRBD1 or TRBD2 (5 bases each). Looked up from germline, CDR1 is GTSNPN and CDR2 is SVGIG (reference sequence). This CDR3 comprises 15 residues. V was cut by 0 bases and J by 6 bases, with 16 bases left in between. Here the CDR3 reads CAWSVGSLGADTQYF. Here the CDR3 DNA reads TGTGCCTGGAGTGTAGGCTCACTAGGGGCGGATACGCAGTATTTT.

The CDR3 loop is CASSRTSGAYNEQFF. Written as DNA, the CDR3 is TGTGCCAGCAGTAGGACTAGCGGGGCCTACAATGAGCAGTTCTTC. The chain is built from TRBV28 and TRBJ2-1; 12 positions match TRBD2. In germline, CDR1 is MDHEN, CDR2 SYDVKM. Trimming at V came to 5 bases and at J to 2 bases, leaving 1 base not matched to a gene. The CDR3 is 15 residues long.

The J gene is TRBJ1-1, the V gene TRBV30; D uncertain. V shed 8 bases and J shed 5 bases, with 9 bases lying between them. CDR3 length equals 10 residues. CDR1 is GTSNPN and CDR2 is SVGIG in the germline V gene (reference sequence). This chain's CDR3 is CALERTEAFF. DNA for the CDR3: TGTGCCCTAGAGAGAACTGAAGCTTTCTTT.

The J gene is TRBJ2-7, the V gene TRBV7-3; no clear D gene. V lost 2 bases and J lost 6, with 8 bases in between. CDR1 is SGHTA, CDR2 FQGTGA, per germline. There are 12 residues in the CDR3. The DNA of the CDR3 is TGTGCCAGCAGCTTATTAGGCGGCGAGCAGTACTTC. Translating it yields CASSLLGGEQYF.

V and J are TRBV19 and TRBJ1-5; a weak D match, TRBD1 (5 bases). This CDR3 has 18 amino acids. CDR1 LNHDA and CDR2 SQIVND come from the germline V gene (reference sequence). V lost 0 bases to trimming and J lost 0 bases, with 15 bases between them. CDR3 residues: CASSIDRGETYSNQPQHF. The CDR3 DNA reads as TGTGCCAGTAGTATAGATCGGGGCGAAACCTATAGCAATCAGCCCCAGCATTTT. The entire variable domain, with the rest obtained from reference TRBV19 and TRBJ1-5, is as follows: DGGITQSPKYLFRKEGQNVTLSCEQNLNHDAMYWYRQDPGQGLRLIYYSQIVNDFQKGDIAEGYSVSREKKESFPLTVTSAQKNPTAFYLCASSIDRGETYSNQPQHFGDGTRLSIL.

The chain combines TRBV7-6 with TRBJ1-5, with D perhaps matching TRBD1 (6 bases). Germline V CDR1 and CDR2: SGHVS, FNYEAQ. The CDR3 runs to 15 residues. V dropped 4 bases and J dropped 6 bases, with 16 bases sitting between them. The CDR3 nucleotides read TGTGCCAGCAGCTCAGATCCAGTACAGGGTCAGCCCCAGCATTTT. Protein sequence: CASSSDPVQGQPQHF.

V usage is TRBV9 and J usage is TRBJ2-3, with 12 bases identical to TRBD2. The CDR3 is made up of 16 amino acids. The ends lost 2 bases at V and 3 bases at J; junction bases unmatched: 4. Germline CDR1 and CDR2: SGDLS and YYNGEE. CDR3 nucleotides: TGTGCCAGCAGCGTTCCCGGACTAGCGGGGACAGATACGCAGTATTTT. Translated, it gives CASSVPGLAGTDTQYF.

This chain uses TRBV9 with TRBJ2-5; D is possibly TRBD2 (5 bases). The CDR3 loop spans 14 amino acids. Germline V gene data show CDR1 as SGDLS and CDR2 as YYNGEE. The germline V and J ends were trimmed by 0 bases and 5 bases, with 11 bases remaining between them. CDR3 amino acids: CASSVGRSGETQYF. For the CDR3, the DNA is TGTGCCAGCAGCGTAGGGAGGTCGGGGGAGACCCAGTACTTC.

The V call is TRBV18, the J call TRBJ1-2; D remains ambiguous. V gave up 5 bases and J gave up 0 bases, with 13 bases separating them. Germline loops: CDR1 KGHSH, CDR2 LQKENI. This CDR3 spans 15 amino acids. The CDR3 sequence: CASSGGRMTNYGYTF. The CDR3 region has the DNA TGTGCCAGCTCAGGCGGACGGATGACTAACTATGGCTACACCTTC.

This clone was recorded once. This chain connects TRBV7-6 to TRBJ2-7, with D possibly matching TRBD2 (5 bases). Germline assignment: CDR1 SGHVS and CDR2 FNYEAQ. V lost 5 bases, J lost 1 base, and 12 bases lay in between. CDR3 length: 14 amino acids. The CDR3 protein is CASSPEVASYEQYF. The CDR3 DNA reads TGTGCCAGCAGCCCGGAGGTGGCTTCCTACGAGCAGTACTTC.